Shown below are 21 T cell receptor beta chains from a single sample sequenced in a study of blood T cell repertoires in COVID-19. Repertoires were generated with immunoSEQ multiplex PCR, while TCRdb's copy carries only in-frame clones and drops some. Of approximately 100,000 clones listed, roughly 84% were seen once; the top ten hold 17%. Sequences were obtained from peripheral blood. The source is a woman between 55 and 75 years old with acute or convalescent COVID-19.

J is TRBJ2-2 and V is TRBV11-1, with D possibly being TRBD1 (8 bases). This CDR3 spans 14 amino acids. The germline CDR1 and CDR2 sequences are SGHAT and FQDESV (reference sequence). V lost 11 bases and J lost 5, with 18 bases in between. The CDR3 DNA reads TGTGCCTCGGGGGGCAGGGGGCGTACCGGGGAGCTGTTTTTT. Encoded protein: CASGGRGRTGELFF.

The chain recombines TRBV27 with TRBJ1-1; the D is unclear. Per germline, CDR1 MNHEY and CDR2 SMNVEV (reference sequence). Trimming removed 4 bases from V and 3 bases from J, with 18 bases in between. The CDR3 is 16 residues long. The CDR3 DNA follows: TGTGCCAGCAGTTCCCGCTGGGAGGGTACGCACACTGAAGCTTTCTTT. This sequence encodes CASSSRWEGTHTEAFF.

CDR3 in amino acids: CSATLAGASTDTQYF. CDR3 nucleotides: TGCAGCGCCACGCTAGCGGGGGCTAGCACAGATACGCAGTATTTT. V gene TRBV29-1 combines with J gene TRBJ2-3; TRBD2 agrees at 10 bases. There are 15 residues in the CDR3. Trimming took 7 bases from V and 0 from J; bases not matched to a gene: 7. Germline V gives CDR1 SQVTM, CDR2 ANQGSEA.

The chain recombines TRBV10-3 with TRBJ1-1, with 12 positions matching TRBD1. This CDR3 is built from 15 residues. With 6 bases clipped from V and 1 base from J, the junction kept 3 bases outside the gene matches. Per germline, CDR1 ENHRY and CDR2 SYGVKD. The CDR3 bases are TGTGCCATCAGGGGGACAGGGGGCGCGAACACTGAAGCTTTCTTT. Its protein product is CAIRGTGGANTEAFF.

V and J are TRBV5-4 and TRBJ1-2; 12 bases are shared with TRBD1. V shed 3 bases, J shed 4 bases, and the junction held 7 bases outside the gene matches. This CDR3 spans 16 amino acids. CDR1 is SGHNT and CDR2 is YYREEE in the germline V gene (reference sequence). CDR3 region: CASSWGDRGPLYGYTF. The CDR3, as DNA: TGTGCCAGCAGCTGGGGGGACAGGGGGCCTCTCTATGGCTACACCTTC.

V usage is TRBV10-2 and J usage is TRBJ1-4; TRBD1 aligns across 7 bases. This CDR3 region has 14 residues. The germline V gene has CDR1 WSHSY and CDR2 SAAADI. V lost 3 bases to trimming and J lost 7 bases; unmatched junction nucleotides: 5. The CDR3 here is CASSEAGGGEKLFF. CDR3 coding DNA: TGCGCCAGCAGTGAAGCAGGGGGTGGTGAAAAACTGTTTTTT.

V gene TRBV4-3 combines with J gene TRBJ2-4; 9 positions match TRBD1. The J segment lost 0 bases and the V segment lost 4 bases, leaving 10 bases of the junction unmatched. The CDR3 spans 18 residues. The V gene's germline CDR1 is LGHNA and CDR2 YSLEER. The CDR3 region has the DNA TGCGCCAGCAGCCGGGACAGGGATCCGAGGGTAGCCAAAAACATTCAGTACTTC. Its translation is CASSRDRDPRVAKNIQYF.

The V call is TRBV28, the J call TRBJ1-1; the D gene is possibly TRBD1 (6 bases). This CDR3 comprises 16 residues. Between the trimmed V and J ends, which lost 6 bases and 1 base, there was a span of 18 bases. Germline assignment: CDR1 MDHEN and CDR2 SYDVKM. The CDR3 DNA reads as TGTGCCAGCAGACCTACCAGGGGCGTAGGGAACACTGAAGCTTTCTTT. Translated, it gives CASRPTRGVGNTEAFF.

V usage is TRBV3-1 (or the pseudogene TRBV3-2) and J usage is TRBJ1-2; the D is unclear. Looked up from germline, CDR1 is LGHDT and CDR2 is YNNKEL (reference sequence). The length of the CDR3 is 14 residues. The ends were cut back, 3 bases at V and 8 bases at J, with 16 bases in the middle. The CDR3 nucleotides read TGTGCCAGCAGCCACCGAGAGGGAGCAGGCGGCTACACCTTC. Its protein product is CASSHREGAGGYTF.

The rearrangement uses TRBV10-3 and TRBJ1-2, with 8 bases lining up with TRBD1. The germline V gene has CDR1 ENHRY and CDR2 SYGVKD. V shed 4 bases and J 6 bases; nucleotides not matched to a gene: 7. There are 14 residues in the CDR3. CDR3 loop: CAISGGQGQDGYTF. CDR3 sequence (DNA): TGTGCCATCAGTGGAGGACAGGGTCAGGATGGCTACACCTTC.

The CDR3 DNA sequence: TGCGCCAGCACCGTAGACAGGGTAGGGAACACTGAAGCTTTCTTT. It is translated as CASTVDRVGNTEAFF. V usage is TRBV4-1 and J usage is TRBJ1-1, with TRBD1 matching 7 bases. The length of the CDR3 is 15 residues. Germline V CDR1 and CDR2: MGHRA, YSYEKL. V lost 7 bases and J lost 1; bases outside the gene matches: 9.

The rearrangement links TRBV4-2 to TRBJ1-2, with D unresolved. The V end was cut by 1 base, the J end by 8 bases, with 14 bases between. CDR1 is LGHNA, CDR2 YNFKEQ, per germline. This CDR3 region has 14 residues. CDR3 amino acids: CASSQGLGLEGYTF. CDR3 DNA: TGTGCCAGCAGCCAAGGTCTAGGCCTAGAAGGCTACACCTTC.

The rearrangement joins TRBV11-2 to TRBJ1-6, with a weak D call TRBD1 (6 bases). The CDR3 has 17 residues. V lost 5 bases and J 2 bases, leaving 16 bases between the germline ends. Looked up from germline, CDR1 is SGHAT and CDR2 is FQNNGV. CDR3 nucleotides: TGTGCCAGCAGCCTATGGGGGGGCTTCACCTATAATTCACCCCTCCACTTT. It is translated as CASSLWGGFTYNSPLHF.

This clone was seen a few times. Here the CDR3 DNA reads TGTGCCACCAGTGATGGACAGGGGGCAGTTGAAAAACTGTTTTTT. Amino acids: CATSDGQGAVEKLFF. V usage is TRBV24-1 and J usage is TRBJ1-4, with 11 bases identical to TRBD1. The CDR3 is 15 amino acids. The germline V gene has CDR1 KGHDR and CDR2 SFDVKD. With V trimmed by 3 bases and J by 7 bases, 3 bases remained unmatched.

The genes are TRBV30 and TRBJ2-1, with TRBD1 as a possible D gene (6 bases). V was shortened by 4 bases and J by 2 bases, with 12 bases between the two germline ends. The CDR3 runs to 14 residues. Germline assignment: CDR1 GTSNPN and CDR2 SVGIG (reference sequence). The DNA for the CDR3 is TGTGCCTGGAAAGCCCAGGGGCCCTACAATGAGCAGTTCTTC. Translated, it gives CAWKAQGPYNEQFF.

The chain links TRBV6-5 to TRBJ1-1; possibly TRBD1 for D (5 bases). The CDR3 totals 13 residues. Trimming removed 6 bases at V and 6 bases at J, with 14 bases between. Looked up from germline, CDR1 is MNHEY and CDR2 is SVGAGI. CDR3 sequence reads: CASRPGGFAEAFF. The DNA for the CDR3 is TGTGCCAGCAGACCCGGGGGGTTTGCTGAAGCTTTCTTT.

The CDR3 sequence: CASSLDRGSPLHF. The CDR3 DNA is TGTGCCAGCAGCCTGGACAGGGGTTCACCCCTCCACTTT. The chain links TRBV28 to TRBJ1-6, with TRBD1 matching over 9 bases. The germline CDR1 and CDR2 sequences are MDHEN and SYDVKM. CDR3 length: 13 residues. Germline trimming cut 6 bases from V and 9 bases from J; bases unmatched to any gene: 3.

The rearrangement joins TRBV9 to TRBJ1-2, with a tentative D call TRBD1 (6 bases). V was trimmed by 3 bases and J by 3 bases, leaving 12 bases between them. CDR1 SGDLS and CDR2 YYNGEE come from the germline V gene. CDR3 length equals 14 residues. The CDR3 nucleotides read TGTGCCAGCAGCGCCTCAGGGGCGTACTATGGCTACACCTTC. Encoded protein: CASSASGAYYGYTF.

The chain joins TRBV7-3 to TRBJ2-6; 7 bases are shared with TRBD1. Germline assignment: CDR1 SGHTA and CDR2 FQGTGA. The J segment lost 2 bases and the V segment lost 1 base, leaving 5 bases of the junction unmatched. CDR3 length: 17 amino acids. The CDR3 sequence is CASSLNARGTGANVLTF. The DNA for the CDR3 is TGTGCCAGCAGCTTAAACGCCAGGGGGACTGGGGCCAACGTCCTGACTTTC.

V gene TRBV2 combines with J gene TRBJ2-3; 8 bases are shared with TRBD1. Germline assignment: CDR1 SNHLY and CDR2 FYNNEI. Unmatched junction bases numbered 8, after V lost 7 bases and J lost 2 bases. The CDR3 extends over 15 amino acids. Here the CDR3 reads CASKPDRGYTDTQYF. For the CDR3, the DNA is TGTGCCAGCAAGCCCGACAGGGGTTACACAGATACGCAGTATTTT.

Turning to this clone: This may arise from a read error, as a much more abundant clone is one base away. Different DNA sequences within this sample yield the same CDR3. The chain couples TRBV11-3 to TRBJ2-7; D unresolved. Trimming pared 6 bases from V and 0 bases from J, leaving 3 bases between. The CDR3 length is 11 residues. Germline assignment: CDR1 SGHNT and CDR2 YENEEA. CDR3 in DNA: TGTGCCAGCAGTCACTCCTACGAGCAGTACTTC. This translates into CASSHSYEQYF.